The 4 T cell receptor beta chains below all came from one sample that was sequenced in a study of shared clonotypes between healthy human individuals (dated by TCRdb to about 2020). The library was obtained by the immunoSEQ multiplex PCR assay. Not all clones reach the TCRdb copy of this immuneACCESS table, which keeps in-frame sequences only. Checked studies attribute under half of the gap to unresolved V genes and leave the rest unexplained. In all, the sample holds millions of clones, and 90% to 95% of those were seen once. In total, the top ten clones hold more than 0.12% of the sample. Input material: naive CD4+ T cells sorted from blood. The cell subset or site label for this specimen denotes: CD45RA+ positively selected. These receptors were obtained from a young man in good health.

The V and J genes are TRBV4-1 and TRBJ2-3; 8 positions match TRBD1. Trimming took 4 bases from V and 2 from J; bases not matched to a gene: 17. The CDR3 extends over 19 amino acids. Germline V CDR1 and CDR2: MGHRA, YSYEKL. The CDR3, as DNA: TGCGCCAGCAGCCTCCAAACCGTCGCCGGACAGGGAAACACAGATACGCAGTATTTT. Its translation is CASSLQTVAGQGNTDTQYF.

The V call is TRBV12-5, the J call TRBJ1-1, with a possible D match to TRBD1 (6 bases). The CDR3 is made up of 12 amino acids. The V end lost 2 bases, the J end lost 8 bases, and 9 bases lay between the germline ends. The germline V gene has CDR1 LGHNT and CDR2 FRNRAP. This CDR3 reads CASGLPQGEAFF. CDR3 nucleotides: TGTGCTAGTGGTTTGCCGCAGGGGGAAGCTTTCTTT.

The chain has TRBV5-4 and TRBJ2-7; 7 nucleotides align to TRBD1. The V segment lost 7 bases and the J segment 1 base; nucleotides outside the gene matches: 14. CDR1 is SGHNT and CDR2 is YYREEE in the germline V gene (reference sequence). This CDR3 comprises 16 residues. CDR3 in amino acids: CASSAARDSKSYEQYF. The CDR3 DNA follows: TGTGCCAGCTCTGCAGCCCGGGACAGCAAATCCTACGAGCAGTACTTC. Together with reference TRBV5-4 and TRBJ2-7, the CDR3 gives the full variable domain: ETGVTQSPTHLIKTRGQQVTLRCSSQSGHNTVSWYQQALGQGPQFIFQYYREEENGRGNFPPRFSGLQFPNYSSELNVNALELDDSALYLCASSAARDSKSYEQYFGPGTRLTVT.

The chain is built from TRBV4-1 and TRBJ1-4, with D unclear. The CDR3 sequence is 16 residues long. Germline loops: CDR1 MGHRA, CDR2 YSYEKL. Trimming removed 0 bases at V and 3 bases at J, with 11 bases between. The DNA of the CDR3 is TGCGCCAGCAGCCAAGATACGGGGAGGCCTAATGAAAAACTGTTTTTT. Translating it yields CASSQDTGRPNEKLFF.